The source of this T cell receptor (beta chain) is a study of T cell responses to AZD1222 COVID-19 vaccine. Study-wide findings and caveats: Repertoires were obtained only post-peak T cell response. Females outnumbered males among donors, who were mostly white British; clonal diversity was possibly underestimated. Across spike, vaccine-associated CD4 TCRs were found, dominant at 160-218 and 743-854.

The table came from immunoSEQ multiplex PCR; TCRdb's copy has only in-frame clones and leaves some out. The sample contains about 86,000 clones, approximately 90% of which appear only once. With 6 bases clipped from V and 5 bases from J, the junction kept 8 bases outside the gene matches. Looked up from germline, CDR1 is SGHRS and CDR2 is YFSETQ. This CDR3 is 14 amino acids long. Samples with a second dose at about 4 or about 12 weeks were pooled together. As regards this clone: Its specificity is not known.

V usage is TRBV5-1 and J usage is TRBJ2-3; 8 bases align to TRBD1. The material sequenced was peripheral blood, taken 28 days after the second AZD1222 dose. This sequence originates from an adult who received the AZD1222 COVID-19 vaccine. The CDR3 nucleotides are TGCGCCAGCACGACAGGGGACGTTCGAGATACGCAGTATTTT. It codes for CASTTGDVRDTQYF.